The 14 T cell receptor beta chains below were found in one sample sequenced in a study of OX40 agonist ivuxolimab in advanced cancers. The repertoire was sequenced with immunoSEQ multiplex PCR; TCRdb's copy has only in-frame clones and lacks some. The sample carries tens of thousands of clones, roughly 90% recorded once. The sequences come from CD4+ or CD8+ T cells sorted from blood, collected in a trial of the OX40 agonist ivuxolimab. These receptors originate from an adult with an advanced solid tumor such as melanoma, head and neck, liver or kidney cancer.

The gene calls are TRBV4-2 and TRBJ1-5, with D possibly TRBD1 on 6 matching bases. The germline CDR1 and CDR2 sequences are LGHNA and YNFKEQ. CDR3 size: 17 residues. V gave up 0 bases and J gave up 6 bases, with 18 bases separating them. The CDR3 DNA follows: TGTGCCAGCAGCCAAGATCCGAACAGGGTTTACCCTCAGCCCCAGCATTTT. Protein: CASSQDPNRVYPQPQHF.

The chain links TRBV27 to TRBJ2-1; maybe TRBD1 (5 bases). This CDR3 has 16 residues. Trimming shortened V by 2 bases and J by 7 bases, and 18 bases separated the two germline ends. Germline V gives CDR1 MNHEY, CDR2 SMNVEV (reference sequence). DNA for the CDR3: TGTGCCAGCAGTTTAAGGCAGGGTGTGGATTCGAATGAGCAGTTCTTC. Translating gives CASSLRQGVDSNEQFF.

The chain couples TRBV6-1 to TRBJ1-4; TRBD1 matches at 8 bases. Germline CDR1 reads MNHNS; CDR2 reads SASEGT. The CDR3 is 14 residues long. With 5 bases clipped from V and 7 bases from J, the junction kept 6 bases outside the gene matches. CDR3 coding DNA: TGTGCCAGCAGTTCGACAGGGGACCTTGAAAAACTGTTTTTT. Its protein product is CASSSTGDLEKLFF.

V usage is TRBV19 and J usage is TRBJ2-2; the D gene is possibly TRBD1 (6 bases). In germline, CDR1 is LNHDA, CDR2 SQIVND (reference sequence). Trimming took off 5 bases at V and 3 bases at J, with 13 bases between the two ends. This CDR3 is 15 amino acids long. The CDR3 DNA is TGTGCCAGTAGTTCAGGACAGACCTACACCGGGGAGCTGTTTTTT. This translates into CASSSGQTYTGELFF.

CDR3 sequence reads: CARPPLAVNTGELFF. In nucleotides, the CDR3 is TGCGCCAGACCCCCCCTAGCGGTCAACACCGGGGAGCTGTTTTTT. This chain links TRBV10-2 with TRBJ2-2, with 7 bases aligning to TRBD2. Trimming removed 9 bases from V and 2 bases from J; junction bases left unmatched: 9. CDR1 is WSHSY and CDR2 is SAAADI in the germline V gene. There are 15 residues in the CDR3.

The chain has TRBV27 and TRBJ2-7; D ambiguous. This CDR3 contains 11 residues. Germline V gene data show CDR1 as MNHEY and CDR2 as SMNVEV (reference sequence). V was shortened by 7 bases and J by 0 bases, with 4 bases between the two germline ends. The DNA of the CDR3 is TGTGCCAGCACTCTCTCCTACGAGCAGTACTTC. Its protein is CASTLSYEQYF.

The J gene is TRBJ1-4, the V gene TRBV21-1; the table calls TRBD1, which could not be checked here. TRBV21-1 is noted as a pseudogene. The CDR3 length is 18 residues. DNA for the CDR3: TGTGCCAGCAGCAAAGACTCGGCAGGGGAGAGATTTGATGAAAAACTGTTTTTT. Residues: CASSKDSAGERFDEKLFF.

V is TRBV29-1 and J is TRBJ2-6; unclear D gene. Deletions cut 4 bases from V and 4 bases from J, with 11 bases between. This CDR3 contains 14 residues. The germline CDR1 and CDR2 sequences are SQVTM and ANQGSEA. In nucleotides, the CDR3 is TGCAGCGTTGGGCCAGGATCCGGGGCCAACGTCCTGACTTTC. It encodes CSVGPGSGANVLTF.

This clone was detected once. This chain connects TRBV5-6 to TRBJ1-1; a possible D gene is TRBD1 (6 bases). Germline CDR1 SGHDT, CDR2 YYEEEE. The germline V and J ends were trimmed by 4 bases and 0 bases, with 22 bases remaining between them. The CDR3 has 18 amino acids. The CDR3 sequence: CASSHYRARLTMNTEAFF. CDR3 in DNA: TGTGCCAGCAGCCATTACAGGGCGAGATTAACAATGAACACTGAAGCTTTCTTT.

This chain connects TRBV14 to TRBJ2-1; 12 positions match TRBD2. Per germline, CDR1 SGHDN and CDR2 FVKESK. V shed 3 bases and J 6 bases; nucleotides not matched to a gene: 9. The CDR3 has 17 residues. The CDR3 DNA is TGTGCCAGCAGCCAGGCCCTGCTAGCGGGAGGGGCCAATGAGCAGTTCTTC. Protein: CASSQALLAGGANEQFF. The variable domain in full, completed from reference TRBV14 and TRBJ2-1, reads EAGVTQFPSHSVIEKGQTVTLRCDPISGHDNLYWYRRVMGKEIKFLLHFVKESKQDESGMPNNRFLAERTGGTYSTLKVQPAELEDSGVYFCASSQALLAGGANEQFFGPGTRLTVL.

This clone came up a few times. This chain links TRBV4-2 with TRBJ2-7, with 11 bases identical to TRBD2. The germline V gene has CDR1 LGHNA and CDR2 YNFKEQ. The V and J ends lost 4 bases and 2 bases, in that order; junction bases with no gene match: 4. The CDR3 length is 15 residues. The CDR3 protein is CASSPTLAGAYEQYF. The CDR3 DNA reads TGTGCCAGCAGCCCCACACTAGCGGGGGCCTACGAGCAGTACTTC.

This clone was picked up one time. The chain carries TRBV7-9 and TRBJ2-1; no clear D gene. Germline values: CDR1 SEHNR, CDR2 FQNEAQ (reference sequence). Trimming shortened V by 0 bases and J by 6 bases, and 6 bases separated the two germline ends. This CDR3 region has 13 residues. The CDR3: CASSLALSNEQFF. In DNA form, the CDR3 reads TGTGCCAGCAGCTTAGCGCTAAGCAATGAGCAGTTCTTC.

The V call is TRBV4-1, the J call TRBJ2-1; TRBD1 aligns across 7 bases. The length of the CDR3 is 15 residues. With V trimmed by 2 bases and J by 4 bases, 5 bases remained unmatched. Germline V gives CDR1 MGHRA, CDR2 YSYEKL. CDR3: CASSQPWDSYNEQFF. The CDR3 coding sequence is TGCGCCAGCAGCCAACCATGGGACAGTTACAATGAGCAGTTCTTC.

The rearrangement joins TRBV19 to TRBJ2-1; D might be TRBD1 (5 bases). CDR1 and CDR2 (germline): LNHDA, SQIVND (reference sequence). V was cut by 3 bases and J by 8 bases, with 11 bases left in between. The CDR3 has 13 residues. This chain's CDR3 is CASSMGQGDEQFF. Here the CDR3 DNA reads TGTGCCAGTAGTATGGGGCAAGGAGATGAGCAGTTCTTC.